These 22 T cell receptor beta chains were all obtained from the same sample, sequenced in a study of T cell responses to AZD1222 COVID-19 vaccine. Produced via immunoSEQ multiplex PCR; TCRdb's table is partial and in-frame only. The top ten hold less than 3.5% of the sample, which has 50,000 to 65,000 clones, approximately 88% seen once. The sample was peripheral blood, taken 28 days after the second AZD1222 dose. The receptors here all came from an adult who received the AZD1222 COVID-19 vaccine.

This clone came up a few times. The chain carries TRBV25-1 and TRBJ1-1; 11 nucleotides align to TRBD1. There are 14 residues in the CDR3. Germline values: CDR1 MGHDK, CDR2 SYGVNS. V was clipped by 5 bases and J by 4 bases; unmatched bases: 3. DNA of the CDR3: TGTGCCAGCAGTCCCGGGACAGGGGGCACTGAAGCTTTCTTT. Protein product: CASSPGTGGTEAFF.

This clone was seen once. This chain connects TRBV2 to TRBJ1-5; 10 bases align to TRBD1. The junction had 8 bases not matched to a gene; V was cut back by 4 bases and J by 2 bases. The CDR3 runs 17 residues. Germline CDR1 and CDR2: SNHLY and FYNNEI. The chain's CDR3 is CASSGVTGTGGNQPQHF. CDR3 DNA: TGTGCCAGCAGTGGGGTCACTGGGACAGGGGGCAATCAGCCCCAGCATTTT.

In its sample, this clone was seen once. The J gene is TRBJ1-5, the V gene TRBV28; D perhaps matches TRBD1 (5 bases). The V end lost 6 bases, the J end lost 3 bases, and 6 bases lay between the germline ends. The length of the CDR3 is 12 residues. From germline, CDR1 is MDHEN and CDR2 SYDVKM. CDR3 sequence (DNA): TGTGCCAGCAGGGGGCTCAATCAGCCCCAGCATTTT. Protein: CASRGLNQPQHF.

The chain carries TRBV5-1 and TRBJ2-3, with 9 bases aligning to TRBD1. V gave up 3 bases and J gave up 4 bases; unmatched junction bases: 6. Germline assignment: CDR1 SGHRS and CDR2 YFSETQ. This CDR3 contains 15 residues. CDR3 nucleotide sequence: TGCGCCAGCAGCTCACTGACAGGGGGGGCAGATACGCAGTATTTT. This gives the protein CASSSLTGGADTQYF.

To note about this clone: At one end, the junction sequence differs from germline, possibly due to a read error. The V gene is TRBV7-7, the J gene TRBJ2-1; 9 positions match TRBD2. The germline V gene has CDR1 SSHAT and CDR2 FNYEAQ (reference sequence). This CDR3 is 15 amino acids long. In DNA form, the CDR3 reads TGTGCTAGCAGCTTAGAATGGGGACTAGCCACCGAGCAGTTCTTC. The encoded protein is CASSLEWGLATEQFF.

The chain links TRBV10-1 to TRBJ1-1; D remains ambiguous. The V gene lost 0 bases and the J gene lost 1 base, with 6 bases spanning the gap. The length of the CDR3 is 14 residues. CDR1 is WNHNN, CDR2 SYGVQD, per germline (reference sequence). The CDR3 reads CASSESGWNTEAFF. The CDR3 DNA is TGCGCCAGCAGTGAGTCAGGGTGGAACACTGAAGCTTTCTTT.

V and J are TRBV6-5 and TRBJ2-2; a possible D gene is TRBD2 (6 bases). Trimming removed 5 bases from V and 5 bases from J, with 12 bases in between. The CDR3 consists of 14 residues. Germline CDR1 is MNHEY and CDR2 is SVGAGI. The CDR3 nucleotides read TGTGCCAGCAGTAAACCGGGAGCGACCGGGGAGCTGTTTTTT. It translates to CASSKPGATGELFF.

This clone has a single count. One junction end does not reproduce the germline sequence, and a read error may be involved. The chain recombines TRBV19 with TRBJ1-2; 10 bases are a match to TRBD1. In germline, CDR1 is LNHDA, CDR2 SQIVND (reference sequence). This CDR3 region has 16 residues. The CDR3 bases are TGTGCCAGTAGTGTAGACGGGACAGGGGTTTTGGATGGCTACACCTTC. Translating it yields CASSVDGTGVLDGYTF.

The gene calls are TRBV7-9 and TRBJ2-1; D is undetermined. The V gene's germline CDR1 is SEHNR and CDR2 FQNEAQ (reference sequence). Trimming left V 5 bases short and J 1 base short, with 12 bases between. This CDR3 contains 15 residues. As DNA, the CDR3 is TGTGCCAGCAGCCCGCGGTGGGTTTCCTACAATGAGCAGTTCTTC. Amino acid sequence: CASSPRWVSYNEQFF.

The rearrangement links TRBV6-1 to TRBJ2-7; 10 bases agree with TRBD1. Germline V gene data show CDR1 as MNHNS and CDR2 as SASEGT. The J segment lost 3 bases and the V segment lost 4 bases, leaving 18 bases of the junction unmatched. This CDR3 has 19 residues. The CDR3 loop is CASSVRDRGGSLVSYEQYF. CDR3 sequence (DNA): TGTGCCAGCAGTGTCCGGGACAGGGGAGGGTCTCTGGTCAGCTACGAGCAGTACTTC.

This clone was observed once. The chain employs TRBV28 and TRBJ1-6; 7 bases line up with TRBD1. Germline loops: CDR1 MDHEN, CDR2 SYDVKM. The CDR3 runs to 13 residues. V gave up 7 bases and J gave up 5 bases; unmatched junction bases: 2. CDR3 coding DNA: TGTGCCAGCACGGGGACAGATAATTCACCCCTCCACTTT. It yields the protein CASTGTDNSPLHF.

J is TRBJ2-3 and V is TRBV19; D remains ambiguous. Trimming removed 3 bases from V and 10 bases from J, with 11 bases in between. Germline values: CDR1 LNHDA, CDR2 SQIVND (reference sequence). The length of the CDR3 is 12 residues. CDR3 nucleotide sequence: TGTGCCAGTAGTATTAGAGACTTACCGCAGTATTTT. Translated, it gives CASSIRDLPQYF.

CDR3 DNA sequence: TGTGCCTGGAGTACACCGGGACTACCCTCCTACAATGAGCAGTTCTTC. Its translation: CAWSTPGLPSYNEQFF. V gene TRBV30 combines with J gene TRBJ2-1; 7 bases are a match to TRBD2. Trimming at V came to 2 bases and at J to 0 bases, leaving 7 bases not matched to a gene. Germline V gene data show CDR1 as GTSNPN and CDR2 as SVGIG (reference sequence). The CDR3 extends over 16 amino acids.

This chain links TRBV5-6 with TRBJ1-6; TRBD1 matches at 10 bases. The V gene's germline CDR1 is SGHDT and CDR2 YYEEEE. The CDR3 runs 17 residues. V shed 3 bases and J 5 bases; nucleotides not matched to a gene: 8. The CDR3 region has the DNA TGTGCCAGCAGCTGGGGTGGGACAGGGGTGAATAATTCACCCCTCCACTTT. Protein sequence: CASSWGGTGVNNSPLHF. Full variable domain (outside the CDR3, taken from reference TRBV5-6 and TRBJ1-6): DAGVTQSPTHLIKTRGQQVTLRCSPKSGHDTVSWYQQALGQGPQFIFQYYEEEERQRGNFPDRFSGHQFPNYSSELNVNALLLGDSALYLCASSWGGTGVNNSPLHFGNGTRLTVT.

The rearrangement links TRBV28 to TRBJ2-3; D possibly corresponds to TRBD2 (6 bases). The CDR3 sequence is 15 residues long. In germline, CDR1 is MDHEN, CDR2 SYDVKM. V dropped 6 bases and J dropped 3 bases, with 16 bases sitting between them. CDR3 bases: TGTGCCAGCAGCCCCGGACGGGAGAGGACAGATACGCAGTATTTT. Translated, it gives CASSPGRERTDTQYF.

The sample holds one count of this clone. This rearrangement joins TRBV6-5 to TRBJ2-7, with D possibly being TRBD1 or TRBD2 (5 bases each). Deletions cut 10 bases from V and 6 bases from J, with 22 bases between. In germline, CDR1 is MNHEY, CDR2 SVGAGI. The CDR3 spans 14 residues. Written as DNA, the CDR3 is TGTGCCACCCGGAGAGGACATGGGAGTGGCGAGCAGTACTTC. Protein: CATRRGHGSGEQYF.

The rearrangement uses TRBV7-3 and TRBJ2-2; D is uncertain. The CDR3 sequence is 14 residues long. Per germline, CDR1 SGHTA and CDR2 FQGTGA. Trimming cost V 5 bases and J 7 bases, with 14 bases left between them. The CDR3 nucleotides are TGTGCCAGCAGCCAAGATCCGTCGGGCGGGGAGCTGTTTTTT. The encoded protein is CASSQDPSGGELFF.

The rearrangement uses TRBV18 and TRBJ1-1, with 7 positions matching TRBD1. With 4 bases clipped from V and 4 bases from J, the junction kept 9 bases outside the gene matches. This CDR3 comprises 15 residues. Germline V gene lookup returns CDR1 KGHSH and CDR2 LQKENI. The CDR3 DNA reads as TGTGCCAGCTCACTTTCTAAACAGGGGAGCACTGAAGCTTTCTTT. Translated, it gives CASSLSKQGSTEAFF. The variable domain in full, with the rest retrieved from reference TRBV18 and TRBJ1-1, is NAGVMQNPRHLVRRRGQEARLRCSPMKGHSHVYWYRQLPEEGLKFMVYLQKENIIDESGMPKERFSAEFPKEGPSILRIQQVVRGDSAAYFCASSLSKQGSTEAFFGQGTRLTVV.

The CDR3 nucleotides are TGTGCCGGCCGGAATTTCGAGACAGGGGGCGAGGGCTACACCTTC. Protein product: CAGRNFETGGEGYTF. The V and J genes are TRBV6-5 and TRBJ1-2; 10 nucleotides line up with TRBD1. Trimming took 11 bases from V and 8 from J; bases not matched to a gene: 17. The CDR3 is 15 amino acids. The V gene's germline CDR1 is MNHEY and CDR2 SVGAGI.

This chain uses TRBV10-3 with TRBJ1-1; TRBD1 matches at 7 bases. V lost 3 bases and J lost 3; bases outside the gene matches: 7. The CDR3 runs 15 residues. Germline V lookup: CDR1 ENHRY, CDR2 SYGVKD. CDR3 region: CAISDGQGVDTEAFF. The DNA for the CDR3 is TGTGCCATCAGTGACGGGCAGGGGGTAGACACTGAAGCTTTCTTT.

The chain uses TRBV6-6 and TRBJ1-5, with 10 bases identical to TRBD1. Trimming cost V 2 bases and J 6 bases; bases outside gene matches: 7. Germline V CDR1 and CDR2: MNHNY, SVGAGI (reference sequence). The CDR3 totals 16 residues. The CDR3 here is CASSYPTGGAGQPQHF. CDR3 nucleotides: TGTGCCAGCAGTTACCCGACAGGGGGCGCGGGTCAGCCCCAGCATTTT.

The V and J genes are TRBV19 and TRBJ2-2; a possible D gene is TRBD2 (6 bases). Germline V CDR1 and CDR2: LNHDA, SQIVND (reference sequence). The CDR3 spans 15 residues. The ends were cut back, 8 bases at V and 4 bases at J, with 17 bases in the middle. Here the CDR3 DNA reads TGTGCCAGTGCTCGGGGGACCACGTTCACCGGGGAGCTGTTTTTT. This sequence encodes CASARGTTFTGELFF.